Below are 6 T cell receptor beta chains sequenced from a single sample in a study of graft-versus-host responses after intestinal transplantation. Sequencing was performed with immunoSEQ multiplex PCR; in TCRdb, only in-frame clones are kept and a portion is missing. There are over 9,500 clones in the sample; approximately 84% occur only once, and 8.5% to 9% lies in the top ten. The sample here was PBMCs, taken around 290 days after intestinal transplant. The receptors come from a human patient who received an intestinal transplant, so some T cells may come from the graft donor.

The chain joins TRBV9 to TRBJ2-6; the D gene is possibly TRBD2 (5 bases). This CDR3 has 17 residues. Germline V gene lookup returns CDR1 SGDLS and CDR2 YYNGEE. With 3 bases removed from V and 0 bases from J, the gap between germline ends came to 13 bases. CDR3 nucleotide sequence: TGTGCCAGCAGCGATAGCGAAGAGAGCTCTGGGGCCAACGTCCTGACTTTC. Amino acid sequence: CASSDSEESSGANVLTF.

V usage is TRBV27 and J usage is TRBJ2-7, with 7 bases fitting TRBD2. Germline lookup yields CDR1 MNHEY and CDR2 SMNVEV (reference sequence). The CDR3 sequence is 13 residues long. J was trimmed by 12 bases and V by 2 bases; bases with no gene match: 10. CDR3 coding DNA: TGTGCCAGCAGTTTAAGCGAACGAGCGGGACCGTACTTC. Its protein product is CASSLSERAGPYF.

The V gene is TRBV10-3, the J gene TRBJ1-1; no firm D call. The CDR3 runs to 13 residues. Germline V gives CDR1 ENHRY, CDR2 SYGVKD. Trimming left V 7 bases short and J 0 bases short, with 9 bases between. The CDR3 region has the DNA TGTGCCATCACCAAGAACTTGAACACTGAAGCTTTCTTT. It yields the protein CAITKNLNTEAFF.

This chain uses TRBV15 with TRBJ2-1; D gene uncertain. Trimming took 0 bases from V and 4 from J, leaving 10 bases between them. CDR3 size: 15 residues. Germline CDR1 LNHNV, CDR2 YYDKDF (reference sequence). CDR3 DNA: TGTGCCACCAGCAGAGAACGCAACAGATACAATGAGCAGTTCTTC. Encoded protein: CATSRERNRYNEQFF.

The rearrangement uses TRBV11-2 and TRBJ2-7, with D maybe TRBD2 (6 bases). Between the trimmed V and J ends, which lost 1 base and 6 bases, there was a span of 19 bases. Germline V gives CDR1 SGHAT, CDR2 FQNNGV. The CDR3 is 16 residues long. The CDR3 loop reads CASSLVRGMPSAEQYF. The CDR3 DNA reads TGTGCCAGCAGCTTAGTTCGGGGGATGCCCTCTGCCGAGCAGTACTTC.

This clone was observed a handful of times. The rearrangement joins TRBV10-1 to TRBJ2-7, with 9 bases that match TRBD2. The ends lost 4 bases at V and 5 bases at J; junction bases unmatched: 6. CDR1 WNHNN and CDR2 SYGVQD come from the germline V gene (reference sequence). The CDR3 length is 14 residues. CDR3 bases: TGCGCCAGCAGTGGTTCTAGCGGGATCGACGAGCAGTACTTC. The encoded protein is CASSGSSGIDEQYF.